One sample yielded the 23 T cell receptor beta chains listed below, sequenced in a study of high-grade serous ovarian cancer treatment subgroups. Tumor samples were obtained before definitive surgery or chemotherapy. Assay used: immunoSEQ multiplex PCR; TCRdb lists only in-frame clones, some missing. The sample holds more than 2,000 clones; around two thirds are singletons and the top ten take around an eighth. Sequencing input: tumor tissue. Receptors were obtained from a human donor with high-grade serous ovarian cancer.

This clone was detected a few times. In DNA form, the CDR3 reads TGTGCCAGCAGCTTCGGCAGGGCCGAAGCTTTCTTT. Protein: CASSFGRAEAFF. The rearrangement uses TRBV5-6 and TRBJ1-1; TRBD1 might be the D (5 bases). CDR3 length: 12 residues. Trimming shortened V by 2 bases and J by 8 bases, and 10 bases separated the two germline ends. Germline CDR1 is SGHDT and CDR2 is YYEEEE. The full variable domain, its missing parts supplied by reference TRBV5-6 and TRBJ1-1, is DAGVTQSPTHLIKTRGQQVTLRCSPKSGHDTVSWYQQALGQGPQFIFQYYEEEERQRGNFPDRFSGHQFPNYSSELNVNALLLGDSALYLCASSFGRAEAFFGQGTRLTVV.

This clone was observed a few times. The chain couples TRBV27 to TRBJ1-2; a weak D match, TRBD1 (6 bases). Germline lookup yields CDR1 MNHEY and CDR2 SMNVEV (reference sequence). The V end lost 2 bases, the J end lost 4 bases, and 14 bases lay between the germline ends. This CDR3 is 15 amino acids long. CDR3 sequence reads: CASSLGAGAVYGYTF. DNA for the CDR3: TGTGCCAGCAGTTTAGGAGCAGGGGCGGTCTATGGCTACACCTTC.

The J gene is TRBJ2-5, the V gene TRBV28; TRBD1 might be the D (5 bases). Germline assignment: CDR1 MDHEN and CDR2 SYDVKM. The CDR3 runs 16 residues. V was cut by 2 bases and J by 1 base, with 14 bases left in between. In nucleotides, the CDR3 is TGTGCCAGCAGTTTACCCCAAGACAGCATCCAAGAGACCCAGTACTTC. Translation: CASSLPQDSIQETQYF.

In this sample, this clone turned up a few times. This chain uses TRBV10-3 with TRBJ2-1; D is possibly TRBD1 or TRBD2 (5 bases each). This CDR3 contains 15 residues. The V gene lost 6 bases and the J gene lost 0 bases, with 12 bases spanning the gap. CDR1 and CDR2 (germline): ENHRY, SYGVKD. The chain's CDR3 is CAISGAGPSYNEQFF. CDR3 coding DNA: TGTGCCATCAGCGGGGCAGGGCCCTCCTACAATGAGCAGTTCTTC.

This clone was seen a handful of times. The rearrangement links TRBV29-1 to TRBJ1-2, with D unresolved. Germline values: CDR1 SQVTM, CDR2 ANQGSEA. The CDR3 length is 11 residues. The ends were cut back, 5 bases at V and 3 bases at J, with 7 bases in the middle. The CDR3 spells CSVPWDYGYTF. CDR3 bases: TGCAGCGTTCCCTGGGACTATGGCTACACCTTC.

V is TRBV6-4 and J is TRBJ1-2, with TRBD1 identical over 7 bases. The V segment lost 6 bases and the J segment 3 bases; nucleotides outside the gene matches: 10. Germline lookup yields CDR1 MRHNA and CDR2 SNTAGT. This CDR3 contains 15 residues. As DNA, the CDR3 is TGTGCCAGCAGGAGGGCTGACAGGGTGTACTATGGCTACACCTTC. Translated: CASRRADRVYYGYTF.

Only one count was recorded for this clone. V gene TRBV5-1 combines with J gene TRBJ2-2; 8 nucleotides agree with TRBD2. The CDR3 sequence is 16 residues long. From germline, CDR1 is SGHRS and CDR2 YFSETQ. The J segment lost 2 bases and the V segment lost 0 bases, leaving 3 bases of the junction unmatched. In DNA, the CDR3 is TGCGCCAGCAGCTTGGACGGGAGGGCTAACACCGGGGAGCTGTTTTTT. This codes for CASSLDGRANTGELFF.

This clone was seen a few times. The CDR3: CASSPLEGDTGELFF. The CDR3 region has the DNA TGTGCCAGCTCACCACTGGAGGGTGACACCGGGGAGCTGTTTTTT. The chain has TRBV18 and TRBJ2-2; D possibly corresponds to TRBD2 (6 bases). Germline values: CDR1 KGHSH, CDR2 LQKENI. Trimming left V 1 base short and J 3 bases short, with 9 bases between. The CDR3 length is 15 residues.

The chain has TRBV6-1 and TRBJ1-1; no definite D call. CDR3 length: 10 residues. V dropped 2 bases and J dropped 7 bases, with 2 bases sitting between them. Germline V gene sequence: CDR1 MNHNS, CDR2 SASEGT. CDR3 sequence: CASSEREAFF. DNA of the CDR3: TGTGCCAGCAGTGAACGTGAAGCTTTCTTT.

The sample holds one count of this clone. This sequence joins TRBV4-1 and TRBJ1-4; 8 nucleotides agree with TRBD1. This CDR3 is built from 14 residues. Germline V lookup: CDR1 MGHRA, CDR2 YSYEKL. The V segment lost 0 bases and the J segment 7 bases; nucleotides outside the gene matches: 1. The CDR3 nucleotides are TGCGCCAGCAGCCAAGACAGGGGGCGTGAAAAACTGTTTTTT. It translates to CASSQDRGREKLFF.

The rearrangement joins TRBV15 to TRBJ2-2; tentative D call: TRBD1 (6 bases). V was clipped by 0 bases and J by 6 bases, with 11 bases between them. Germline values: CDR1 LNHNV, CDR2 YYDKDF (reference sequence). This CDR3 spans 15 amino acids. As DNA, the CDR3 is TGTGCCACCAGCAGAGATCAAGAGGGGGCCGGGGAGCTGTTTTTT. Residues: CATSRDQEGAGELFF.

The gene calls are TRBV4-2 and TRBJ2-6; D remains ambiguous. CDR1 is LGHNA, CDR2 YNFKEQ, per germline. Trimming removed 0 bases at V and 0 bases at J, with 6 bases between. The CDR3 consists of 16 residues. The CDR3 loop reads CASSQEGSSGANVLTF. The CDR3 DNA reads TGTGCCAGCAGCCAAGAGGGCAGCTCTGGGGCCAACGTCCTGACTTTC.

The chain joins TRBV19 to TRBJ2-1, with 7 bases fitting TRBD2. The CDR3 spans 17 residues. The junction had 7 bases not matched to a gene; V was cut back by 0 bases and J by 2 bases. CDR1 is LNHDA and CDR2 is SQIVND in the germline V gene (reference sequence). The CDR3 DNA is TGTGCCAGTAGTATAGATGCCGCTAGCGGTGCCTACAATGAGCAGTTCTTC. This encodes CASSIDAASGAYNEQFF.

The V and J genes are TRBV7-8 and TRBJ2-2, with TRBD1 identical over 8 bases. CDR3 length: 18 residues. Germline trimming cut 6 bases from V and 1 base from J; bases unmatched to any gene: 13. Germline V gene lookup returns CDR1 SGHVS and CDR2 FQNEAQ. CDR3 amino acids: CASRRIGTGFGNTGELFF. In nucleotides, the CDR3 is TGTGCCAGCAGACGAATCGGGACAGGTTTCGGGAACACCGGGGAGCTGTTTTTT.

This clone occurred a few times. J is TRBJ2-7 and V is TRBV10-2; D gene ambiguous. The V gene lost 0 bases and the J gene lost 1 base, with 4 bases spanning the gap. This CDR3 spans 13 amino acids. The germline V gene encodes CDR1 WSHSY and CDR2 SAAADI. Written as DNA, the CDR3 is TGCGCCAGCAGTGAGTCGAGTTCCTACGAGCAGTACGTC. It codes for CASSESSSYEQYV.

This clone is large. The chain has TRBV30 and TRBJ1-1; D unclear. The CDR3 spans 13 residues. CDR1 GTSNPN and CDR2 SVGIG come from the germline V gene (reference sequence). Trimming took off 0 bases at V and 5 bases at J, with 10 bases between the two ends. For the CDR3, the DNA is TGTGCCTGGAGTGTACTGCGGGGAACTGAAGCTTTCTTT. This gives the protein CAWSVLRGTEAFF.

This clone is a singleton in its sample. The chain has TRBV11-2 and TRBJ2-5, with 14 nucleotides matching TRBD2. The CDR3 is made up of 17 amino acids. Trimming cost V 3 bases and J 4 bases; bases outside gene matches: 7. Germline-derived CDR1 and CDR2 are SGHAT and FQNNGV. In DNA, the CDR3 is TGTGCCAGCAGCTTCGGACTAGCGGGAGGAGGCGGAGAGACCCAGTACTTC. This translates into CASSFGLAGGGGETQYF. Complete variable domain (other parts from reference TRBV11-2 and TRBJ2-5): EAGVAQSPRYKIIEKRQSVAFWCNPISGHATLYWYQQILGQGPKLLIQFQNNGVVDDSQLPKDRFSAERLKGVDSTLKIQPAKLEDSAVYLCASSFGLAGGGGETQYFGPGTRLLVL.

In regard to this clone: It differs at one base from a far larger clone, so likely a read error. The chain couples TRBV5-2 to TRBJ1-5. TRBV5-2 is described as a pseudogene. CDR3 length equals 14 residues. The CDR3 is CASSLKTANQPQHF. CDR3 DNA: TGTGCCAGCAGCCTAAAGACCGCGAATCAGCCCCAGCATTTT.

The chain couples TRBV11-3 to TRBJ2-2; 7 bases fit TRBD2. Germline V gives CDR1 SGHNT, CDR2 YENEEA. CDR3 length equals 15 residues. V dropped 1 base and J dropped 4; count of bases not matched to a gene: 3. The DNA for the CDR3 is TGTGCCAGCAGCTTAGGGACTAGGGGCACCGGGGAGCTGTTTTTT. It codes for CASSLGTRGTGELFF.

The genes are TRBV7-8 and TRBJ2-1, with 9 bases lining up with TRBD1. Germline CDR1 reads SGHVS; CDR2 reads FQNEAQ. Germline trimming cut 5 bases from V and 6 bases from J; bases unmatched to any gene: 2. The CDR3 spans 13 residues. The CDR3 here is CASSRTGVNEQFF. CDR3 DNA sequence: TGTGCCAGCAGCCGGACAGGGGTCAATGAGCAGTTCTTC.

The chain employs TRBV10-1 and TRBJ2-1; perhaps D is TRBD1 or TRBD2 (7 bases each). Per the germline V gene, CDR1 is WNHNN and CDR2 is SYGVQD (reference sequence). CDR3 length: 16 residues. The germline V and J ends were trimmed by 2 bases and 5 bases, with 16 bases remaining between them. The CDR3 sequence is CASSEGGGTAHNEQFF. CDR3 nucleotide sequence: TGCGCCAGCAGTGAGGGGGGAGGGACAGCACACAATGAGCAGTTCTTC.

The V gene is TRBV2, the J gene TRBJ2-3; TRBD2 matches 7 bases. CDR1 is SNHLY, CDR2 FYNNEI, per germline. The CDR3 spans 15 residues. With 4 bases clipped from V and 0 bases from J, the junction kept 4 bases outside the gene matches. The CDR3 DNA is TGTGCCAGCAGTGGTAGGGGAGGGAGCACAGATACGCAGTATTTT. The encoded protein is CASSGRGGSTDTQYF.

The J gene is TRBJ2-3, the V gene TRBV11-1; 9 bases are a match to TRBD1. Trimming cost V 2 bases and J 3 bases; bases outside gene matches: 9. The CDR3 loop spans 17 amino acids. The germline CDR1 and CDR2 sequences are SGHAT and FQDESV (reference sequence). The CDR3 nucleotides read TGTGCCAGCAGCTTACTCCGGACAGGGGCAGGGACAGATACGCAGTATTTT. Translating it yields CASSLLRTGAGTDTQYF.